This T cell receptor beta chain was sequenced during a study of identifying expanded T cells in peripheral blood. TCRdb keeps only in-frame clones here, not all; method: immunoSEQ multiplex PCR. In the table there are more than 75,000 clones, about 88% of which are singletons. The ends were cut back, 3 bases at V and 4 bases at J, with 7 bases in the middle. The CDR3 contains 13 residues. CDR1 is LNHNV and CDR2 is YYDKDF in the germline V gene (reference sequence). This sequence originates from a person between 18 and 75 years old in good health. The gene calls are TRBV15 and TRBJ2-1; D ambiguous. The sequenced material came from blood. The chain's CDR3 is CATSRRLYNEQFF. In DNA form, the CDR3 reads TGTGCCACCAGCAGGCGACTGTACAATGAGCAGTTCTTC.